What follows is one TCR beta chain and its context. This entry comes from a study of blood T cell repertoires in COVID-19. As for the study in general: The study drew acute and convalescent COVID-19 samples from the United States, Italy and Spain. Sources were T cells, B-cell-depleted T cells, or PBMCs; the material itself was cDNA or gDNA.

As processed by the authors: Reference gene primers were amplified, and this amplification served to estimate nucleated cell counts. Profiling relied on immunoSEQ multiplex PCR, and the TCRdb table lists in-frame clones only, not all of them. V and J calls and clone size come straight from that table; D and trimming were deduced from the DNA. Of fewer than 500,000 clones listed, 70% to 90% are singletons. J lost 11 bases, V lost 7 bases, and 10 bases had no gene match. The CDR3 is 13 residues long. The chain carries TRBV12-3 or TRBV12-4 and TRBJ1-1; 10 bases agree with TRBD1. Sequencing was carried out using peripheral blood. The clonotype originates from a woman aged 30 to 39 with active or convalescent COVID-19. The CDR3 loop is CASMADRGFEAFF. CDR3 DNA sequence: TGTGCCAGCATGGCGGACAGGGGGTTCGAGGCTTTCTTT.